These T cell receptor beta chains were read from a single sample in a study of blood T cell repertoires in COVID-19. The repertoire was sequenced with immunoSEQ multiplex PCR; TCRdb's copy has only in-frame clones and lacks some. Among 200,000 to 300,000 clones listed, roughly nine tenths were seen once. Sequencing input: peripheral blood. All receptors derive from a man aged 35 to 55 who had recovered from COVID-19. The CDR3 runs from the conserved cysteine through the conserved F or W. The D gene is left open where the match is weak. Not all rows give a size; the values are once, few, many and, for expanded clones, a class.

j_call	d_call	clone_size	v_call	cdr3_aa	cdr3_nt
TRBJ2-2	TRBD2	NA	TRBV15	CATRGLAGGHIGGELFF	TGTGCCACCCGGGGACTAGCGGGGGGGCATATTGGCGGGGAGCTGTTTTTT
TRBJ2-5	NA	few	TRBV6-2/TRBV6-3	CASSPLRGQETQYF	TGTGCCAGCAGTCCCCTGCGCGGCCAAGAGACCCAGTACTTC
TRBJ2-7	TRBD1	NA	TRBV7-9	CASSSRQLGQGDEQYF	TGTGCCAGCAGCTCGAGGCAATTAGGACAGGGGGACGAGCAGTACTTC
TRBJ2-7	TRBD1	NA	TRBV9	CASSSGTDRYEQYF	TGTGCCAGCAGCTCCGGGACAGACCGCTACGAGCAGTACTTC
TRBJ1-2	TRBD1	NA	TRBV7-2	CASRFRDSFIEGYTF	TGTGCCAGCAGATTCCGGGACAGCTTTATAGAAGGCTACACCTTC
TRBJ1-5	TRBD1	NA	TRBV19	CASSIGTGPNQPQHF	TGTGCCAGTAGTATTGGGACAGGGCCTAATCAGCCCCAGCATTTT
TRBJ2-7	TRBD2	once	TRBV6-2/TRBV6-3	CASSYSRRGADYEQYF	TGTGCCAGCAGTTACAGTCGGCGGGGGGCAGACTACGAGCAGTACTTC
TRBJ2-3	TRBD2	NA	TRBV5-4	CASSLFGLAFGTDTQYF	TGTGCCAGCAGCTTATTTGGACTAGCATTTGGCACAGATACGCAGTATTTT
TRBJ1-1	TRBD1	NA	TRBV4-3	CASSQGGTGAGEAFF	TGCGCCAGCAGCCAAGGCGGGACAGGGGCCGGAGAAGCTTTCTTT
TRBJ2-6	NA	NA	TRBV4-3	CASSQEPLGSTANVLTF	TGCGCCAGCAGCCAGGAGCCGTTGGGGAGTACGGCCAACGTCCTGACTTTC
TRBJ1-6	TRBD1	NA	TRBV4-1	CASSQETGVNSPLHF	TGCGCCAGCAGCCAAGAGACAGGGGTTAATTCACCCCTCCACTTT
TRBJ2-7	NA	few	TRBV30	CAWTPGGEQYF	TGTGCCTGGACCCCTGGCGGCGAGCAGTACTTC
TRBJ1-4	TRBD1	NA	TRBV5-4	CASSFYDRGPEKLFF	TGTGCCAGCAGCTTCTACGACAGGGGGCCTGAAAAACTGTTTTTT
TRBJ1-5	NA	NA	TRBV10-3	CAISAGVDQPQHF	TGTGCCATCAGTGCGGGGGTCGATCAGCCCCAGCATTTT
TRBJ2-3	TRBD2	NA	TRBV7-9	CASSLSLAGRQGTQYF	TGTGCCAGCAGCTTAAGTCTAGCGGGAAGGCAGGGTACGCAGTATTTT
TRBJ1-2	NA	once	TRBV6-5	CASRTGEYNYGYTF	TGTGCCAGCAGAACAGGAGAGTATAACTATGGCTACACCTTC
TRBJ1-5	NA	NA	TRBV18	CASSPGRAGNQPQHF	TGTGCCAGCTCACCAGGGAGGGCGGGCAATCAGCCCCAGCATTTT
TRBJ2-7	TRBD1	NA	TRBV19	CASSITGGYEQYF	TGTGCCAGTAGTATCACAGGGGGCTACGAGCAGTACTTC
TRBJ2-5	TRBD2	NA	TRBV9	CASSVTGRADGTQYF	TGTGCCAGCAGCGTAACCGGGAGGGCCGACGGGACCCAGTACTTC
TRBJ2-7	NA	NA	TRBV6-1	CASSEAGFGSYEQYF	TGTGCCAGCAGTGAAGCCGGGTTTGGATCCTACGAGCAGTACTTC
TRBJ1-2	TRBD1	NA	TRBV6-5	CASSYWQGVGYTF	TGTGCCAGCAGTTACTGGCAGGGGGTAGGCTACACCTTC
TRBJ1-2	TRBD1	NA	TRBV3-1/TRBV3-2	CASSRGQGARYGYTF	TGTGCCAGCAGCCGGGGACAGGGGGCGCGATATGGCTACACCTTC
TRBJ2-1	TRBD2	NA	TRBV5-8	CATIGGALNEQFF	TGTGCCACAATCGGGGGGGCCCTCAATGAGCAGTTCTTC
TRBJ2-1	TRBD2	NA	TRBV15	CATSRTGTSGVRNEQFF	TGTGCCACCAGCAGAACCGGGACTAGCGGGGTCCGCAATGAGCAGTTCTTC
TRBJ1-5	TRBD1	NA	TRBV19	CASSKETGAYPWAQHF	TGTGCCAGTAGTAAGGAGACAGGGGCCTATCCCTGGGCCCAGCATTTT
TRBJ2-1	NA	NA	TRBV27	CASSPYWAGPYNEQFF	TGTGCCAGCAGTCCCTATTGGGCGGGCCCTTACAATGAGCAGTTCTTC
TRBJ2-7	TRBD2	NA	TRBV7-2	CASSFGLAGGREQYF	TGTGCCAGCAGCTTCGGACTAGCGGGGGGGCGTGAGCAGTACTTC
TRBJ2-1	TRBD2	NA	TRBV5-1	CASSLAGTSVNEQFF	TGCGCCAGCAGCTTGGCCGGGACTAGCGTAAATGAGCAGTTCTTC
TRBJ2-1	TRBD2	NA	TRBV30	CAWSGGSRGFF	TGTGCCTGGAGTGGCGGGAGTCGTGGGTTCTTC
TRBJ1-2	TRBD1	NA	TRBV5-1	CASSWGQVLGYTF	TGCGCCAGCAGCTGGGGACAGGTTCTTGGCTACACCTTC
TRBJ2-3	TRBD2	NA	TRBV7-2	CASSPNPSGMLPDTQYF	TGTGCCAGCAGCCCGAATCCTAGCGGGATGCTCCCAGATACGCAGTATTTT
TRBJ2-3	NA	few	TRBV11-2	CASSSAAGPTDTQYF	TGTGCCAGCAGCTCCGCGGCGGGGCCCACAGATACGCAGTATTTT
TRBJ2-3	NA	NA	TRBV2	CASSPSAPTYTQYF	TGTGCCAGCAGTCCAAGCGCTCCGACTTATACGCAGTATTTT
TRBJ2-5	TRBD2	NA	TRBV7-2	CASSLVVRGGETQYF	TGTGCCAGCAGCTTAGTAGTACGGGGAGGGGAGACCCAGTACTTC
TRBJ2-1	NA	NA	TRBV29-1	CSAQLGHTNEQFF	TGCAGCGCTCAACTGGGACACACGAATGAGCAGTTCTTC
TRBJ1-1	TRBD1	NA	TRBV10-3	CAIGGGQTSTEAFF	TGTGCCATCGGTGGGGGACAGACGTCCACTGAAGCTTTCTTT
TRBJ2-3	TRBD1	NA	TRBV18	CASSPKPGTGTGVADTQYF	TGTGCCAGCTCACCCAAGCCAGGGACCGGGACAGGGGTTGCAGATACGCAGTATTTT
TRBJ2-1	TRBD2	NA	TRBV7-9	CASSSDGTSAPEQFF	TGTGCCAGCAGCTCCGATGGGACTAGCGCTCCTGAGCAGTTCTTC
TRBJ1-1	TRBD1	few	TRBV12-3/TRBV12-4	CASRGQGNTEAFF	TGTGCCAGCAGGGGACAGGGGAACACTGAAGCTTTCTTT
TRBJ2-4	TRBD1	NA	TRBV6-2/TRBV6-3	CASSYTQGKNIQYF	TGTGCCAGCAGTTACACACAGGGGAAAAACATTCAGTACTTC